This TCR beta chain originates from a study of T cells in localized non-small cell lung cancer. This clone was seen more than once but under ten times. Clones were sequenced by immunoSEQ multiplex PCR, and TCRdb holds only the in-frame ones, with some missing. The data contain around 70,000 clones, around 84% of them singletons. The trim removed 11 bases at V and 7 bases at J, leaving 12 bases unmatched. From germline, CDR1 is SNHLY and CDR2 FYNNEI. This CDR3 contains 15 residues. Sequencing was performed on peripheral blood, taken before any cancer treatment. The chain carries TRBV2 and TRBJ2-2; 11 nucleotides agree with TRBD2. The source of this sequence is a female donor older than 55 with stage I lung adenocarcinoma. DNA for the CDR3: TGTGCCTCCTCCCCGGGACTAGCGGTCGGCGGGGAGCTGTTTTTT. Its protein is CASSPGLAVGGELFF.